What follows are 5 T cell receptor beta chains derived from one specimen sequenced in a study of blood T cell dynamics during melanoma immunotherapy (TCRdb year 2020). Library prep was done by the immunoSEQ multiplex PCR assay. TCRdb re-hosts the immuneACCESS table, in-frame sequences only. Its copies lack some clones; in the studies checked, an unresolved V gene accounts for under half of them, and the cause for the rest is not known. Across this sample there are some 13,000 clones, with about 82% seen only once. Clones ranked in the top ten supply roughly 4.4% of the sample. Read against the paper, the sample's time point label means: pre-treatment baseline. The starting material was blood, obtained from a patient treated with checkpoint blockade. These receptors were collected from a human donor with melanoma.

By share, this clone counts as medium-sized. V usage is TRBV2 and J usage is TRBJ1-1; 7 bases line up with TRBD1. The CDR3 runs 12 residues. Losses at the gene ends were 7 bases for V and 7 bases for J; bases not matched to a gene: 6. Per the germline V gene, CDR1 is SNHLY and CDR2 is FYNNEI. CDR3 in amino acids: CASTLGDSEAFF. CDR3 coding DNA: TGTGCCAGCACCCTAGGGGACAGTGAAGCTTTCTTT. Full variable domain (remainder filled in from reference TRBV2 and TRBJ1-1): EPEVTQTPSHQVTQMGQEVILRCVPISNHLYFYWYRQILGQKVEFLVSFYNNEISEKSEIFDDQFSVERPDGSNFTLKIRSTKLEDSAMYFCASTLGDSEAFFGQGTRLTVV.

The CDR3 DNA reads TGTGCCAGTAGTTCCCCCTTCCCCGGCTCCTACGAGCAGTACTTC. Its translation: CASSSPFPGSYEQYF. The gene calls are TRBV19 and TRBJ2-7; D gene ambiguous. CDR3 length: 15 amino acids. CDR1 is LNHDA and CDR2 is SQIVND in the germline V gene (reference sequence). The V gene lost 5 bases and the J gene lost 0 bases, with 14 bases spanning the gap.

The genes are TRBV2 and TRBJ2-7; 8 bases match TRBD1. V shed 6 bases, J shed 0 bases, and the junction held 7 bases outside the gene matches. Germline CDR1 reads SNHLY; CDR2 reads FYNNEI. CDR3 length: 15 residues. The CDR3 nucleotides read TGTGCCAGCAGGAGGGACAGGCAAATCTCCTACGAGCAGTACTTC. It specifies CASRRDRQISYEQYF. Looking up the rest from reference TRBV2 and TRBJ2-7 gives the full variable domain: EPEVTQTPSHQVTQMGQEVILRCVPISNHLYFYWYRQILGQKVEFLVSFYNNEISEKSEIFDDQFSVERPDGSNFTLKIRSTKLEDSAMYFCASRRDRQISYEQYFGPGTRLTVT.

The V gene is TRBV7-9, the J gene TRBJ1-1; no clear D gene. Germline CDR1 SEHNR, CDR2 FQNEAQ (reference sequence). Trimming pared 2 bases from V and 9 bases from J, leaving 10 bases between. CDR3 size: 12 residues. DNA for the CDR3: TGTGCCAGCAGCTTATCAATCTCGAAAGCTTTCTTT. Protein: CASSLSISKAFF.

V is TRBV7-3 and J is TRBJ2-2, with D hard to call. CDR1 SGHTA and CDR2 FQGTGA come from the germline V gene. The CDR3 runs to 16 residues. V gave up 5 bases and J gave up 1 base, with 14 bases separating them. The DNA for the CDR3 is TGTGCCAGCAGCCCCCAGCTTGGGTTGAACACCGGGGAGCTGTTTTTT. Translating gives CASSPQLGLNTGELFF.